Listed here are 8 T cell receptor beta chains from one sample, sequenced in a study of blood T cell repertoires in COVID-19. The protocol was immunoSEQ multiplex PCR, while the TCRdb copy is restricted to in-frame clones and leaves out a portion. The table shows about 33,000 clones, with around nine tenths occurring only once. Sequencing was carried out using peripheral blood. The receptor source for this set is a human donor in a cohort sampled during active COVID-19.

This clone showed up just a few times. The rearrangement links TRBV3-1 (or the pseudogene TRBV3-2) to TRBJ2-3; a weak D match, TRBD1 (6 bases). V was trimmed by 4 bases and J by 6 bases, leaving 17 bases between them. The CDR3 runs to 15 residues. Germline CDR1 LGHDT, CDR2 YNNKEL (reference sequence). CDR3 amino acids: CASSRRQVRSDTQYF. CDR3 nucleotides: TGTGCCAGCAGCCGCAGACAGGTTCGTAGCGATACGCAGTATTTT.

The rearrangement joins TRBV5-4 to TRBJ2-5; D not resolved. Trimming removed 0 bases at V and 2 bases at J, with 11 bases between. The CDR3 length is 15 residues. Germline CDR1 SGHNT, CDR2 YYREEE (reference sequence). The CDR3 DNA sequence: TGTGCCAGCAGCTTGGCTCTCAGGCAGCAAGAGACCCAGTACTTC. Translating gives CASSLALRQQETQYF.

This rearrangement joins TRBV7-2 to TRBJ2-1; 11 positions match TRBD1. Trimming at V came to 5 bases and at J to 10 bases, leaving 10 bases not matched to a gene. Looked up from germline, CDR1 is SGHTA and CDR2 is FQGNSA. The CDR3 consists of 15 residues. CDR3: CASSLRDRGSAEQFF. Written as DNA, the CDR3 is TGTGCCAGCAGCCTCCGGGACAGGGGGAGTGCCGAGCAGTTCTTC.

The genes are TRBV19 and TRBJ2-7; no reliable D call. V lost 1 base and J lost 3, with 13 bases in between. The CDR3 has 15 amino acids. Germline values: CDR1 LNHDA, CDR2 SQIVND (reference sequence). The CDR3 region has the DNA TGTGCCAGTAGTATAGCCATCCAGTCCCTCTACGAGCAGTACTTC. Translating gives CASSIAIQSLYEQYF.

This chain joins TRBV21-1 and TRBJ1-5; TRBD1 is the table's D call and was not checked against the DNA. TRBV21-1 is described as a pseudogene. This CDR3 spans 20 amino acids. This chain's CDR3 is CASSKGASVSGQGAWQPQHF. CDR3 nucleotides: TGTGCCAGCAGCAAAGGAGCTTCTGTTTCGGGACAGGGGGCTTGGCAGCCCCAGCATTTT.

V and J are TRBV11-3 and TRBJ2-1; possible D gene TRBD2, 6 bases. The CDR3 contains 13 residues. Trimming left V 4 bases short and J 4 bases short, with 8 bases between. Germline assignment: CDR1 SGHNT and CDR2 YENEEA. The CDR3 bases are TGTGCCAGCAGCTCGGGAGTATACAATGAGCAGTTCTTC. Protein: CASSSGVYNEQFF.

The chain carries TRBV28 and TRBJ1-2, with TRBD1 matching over 9 bases. The ends lost 6 bases at V and 7 bases at J; junction bases unmatched: 9. The CDR3 extends over 14 amino acids. Germline V gene sequence: CDR1 MDHEN, CDR2 SYDVKM. CDR3 nucleotides: TGTGCCAGCAGCCCCCCGGGACAGGGAAGTGGCTACACCTTC. Residues: CASSPPGQGSGYTF.

The chain links TRBV20-1 to TRBJ1-1; unclear D gene. Trimming shortened V by 3 bases and J by 1 base, and 6 bases separated the two germline ends. This CDR3 is built from 12 residues. Germline assignment: CDR1 DFQATT and CDR2 SNEGSKA (reference sequence). The CDR3 reads CSASGGNTEAFF. For the CDR3, the DNA is TGCAGTGCTAGTGGAGGGAACACTGAAGCTTTCTTT.